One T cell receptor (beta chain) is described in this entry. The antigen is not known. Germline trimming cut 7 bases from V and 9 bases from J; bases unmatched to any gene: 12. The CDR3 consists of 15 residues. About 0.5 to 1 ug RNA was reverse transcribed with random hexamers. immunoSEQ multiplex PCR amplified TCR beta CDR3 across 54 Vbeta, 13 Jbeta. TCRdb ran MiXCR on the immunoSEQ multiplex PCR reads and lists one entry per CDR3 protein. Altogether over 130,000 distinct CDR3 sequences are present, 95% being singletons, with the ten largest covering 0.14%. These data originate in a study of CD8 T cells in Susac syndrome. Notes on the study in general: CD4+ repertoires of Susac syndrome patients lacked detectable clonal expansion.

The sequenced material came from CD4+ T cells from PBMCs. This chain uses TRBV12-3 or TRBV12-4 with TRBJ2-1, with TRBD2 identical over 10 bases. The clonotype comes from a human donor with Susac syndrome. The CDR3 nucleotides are TGTGCCAGCACCCCCCCGGGGACTAGCGTGGCTGAGCAGTTCTTC. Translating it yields CASTPPGTSVAEQFF.